This T cell receptor (beta chain) stems from a study of cytomegalovirus exposure and HLA in healthy donors. The CDR3 runs to 14 residues. Germline values: CDR1 MGHRA, CDR2 YSYEKL. J lost 3 bases, V lost 3 bases, and 3 bases had no gene match. PCR involved 60 Vbeta and 13 Jbeta primers. Sequencing was performed with immunoSEQ multiplex PCR; in TCRdb, only in-frame clones are kept and a portion is missing. The sample contains approximately 190,000 clones, 83% of which appear only once. As for this clone: Its specificity is not known.

General observations from the study: Earlier findings revealed that most TCR beta V segments proved productive either about 90% or about 30% of the time. While the bulk of TCR sequences proved rare, some public TCRs turned up in many donors. In a later analysis, TCR beta V- and J-gene trimming was associated with a missense DCLRE1C variant.

Specimen: PBMCs. The TCR originated in a man between 35 and 55 years old in good health and CMV-seropositive. The genes are TRBV4-1 and TRBJ2-3, with 7 bases fitting TRBD1. CDR3 loop: CASSHGTVTDTQYF. The CDR3 region has the DNA TGCGCCAGCAGCCACGGGACAGTTACAGATACGCAGTATTTT.